This entry lists 22 T cell receptor beta chains sequenced from one sample in a study of T cells in Graves' hyperthyroidism and ophthalmopathy. RNA transcripts were the template for amplifying TCR beta CDR3 regions. TCR CDR3 underwent first-round RT-PCR with the HTBI primer set. MiXCR, run by TCRdb on the multiplex PCR reads, gives a single entry per CDR3 protein. The table lists some 200,000 distinct CDR3 sequences, about 15% of them singletons, with about 56% in the top ten. Sequencing input: blood. The source of these receptors is a woman in her fifties or sixties with Graves' hyperthyroidism.

This sequence joins TRBV30 and TRBJ1-5; no definite D call. CDR3 length: 12 amino acids. V was trimmed by 1 base and J by 4 bases, leaving 5 bases between them. The germline V gene encodes CDR1 GTSNPN and CDR2 SVGIG (reference sequence). The CDR3 region is CAWSGHNQPQHF. CDR3 nucleotide sequence: TGTGCCTGGAGTGGCCATAATCAGCCCCAGCATTTT. Full variable domain (remainder filled in from reference TRBV30 and TRBJ1-5): SQTIHQWPATLVQPVGSPLSLECTVEGTSNPNLYWYRQAAGRGLQLLFYSVGIGQISSEVPQNLSASRPQDRQFILSSKKLLLSDSGFYLCAWSGHNQPQHFGDGTRLSIL.

This clonotype was seen ten or more times. V usage is TRBV27 and J usage is TRBJ2-7; 8 nucleotides line up with TRBD2. With 4 bases clipped from V and 6 bases from J, the junction kept 8 bases outside the gene matches. The CDR3 length is 14 residues. The V gene's germline CDR1 is MNHEY and CDR2 SMNVEV (reference sequence). The CDR3 sequence: CASSSPWTSPEQYF. CDR3 DNA sequence: TGTGCCAGCAGTTCGCCTTGGACTAGCCCCGAGCAGTACTTC.

This clonotype has only one observation. The chain carries TRBV28 and TRBJ1-5; perhaps TRBD1 as D (5 bases). The V end lost 11 bases, the J end lost 3 bases, and 20 bases lay between the germline ends. The germline V gene has CDR1 MDHEN and CDR2 SYDVKM. CDR3 length: 15 amino acids. The CDR3 sequence: CASRWGVGINQPQHF. CDR3 in DNA: TGTGCCTCCCGGTGGGGGGTCGGGATCAATCAGCCCCAGCATTTT.

This clonotype was seen ten or more times. The chain links TRBV28 to TRBJ1-2; TRBD1 matches at 7 bases. With 5 bases clipped from V and 0 bases from J, the junction kept 9 bases outside the gene matches. The germline gives CDR1 MDHEN, CDR2 SYDVKM. This CDR3 is built from 16 residues. The CDR3 is CASSLAGTAPNYGYTF. In nucleotides, the CDR3 is TGTGCCAGCAGTCTTGCTGGGACAGCCCCTAACTATGGCTACACCTTC.

This clonotype was seen only a few times. The rearrangement uses TRBV27 and TRBJ2-6; D remains unclear. V shed 7 bases and J shed 2 bases, with 12 bases lying between them. The CDR3 contains 15 residues. CDR1 is MNHEY and CDR2 is SMNVEV in the germline V gene (reference sequence). The CDR3 bases are TGTGCCAGCACATCCCTGGGGACTGGGGCCAACGTCCTGACTTTC. As protein: CASTSLGTGANVLTF. Filled out from reference TRBV27 and TRBJ2-6, the complete variable domain reads EAQVTQNPRYLITVTGKKLTVTCSQNMNHEYMSWYRQDPGLGLRQIYYSMNVEVTDKGDVPEGYKVSRKEKRNFPLILESPSPNQTSLYFCASTSLGTGANVLTFGAGSRLTVL.

This chain links TRBV24-1 with TRBJ1-5, with D tentatively TRBD1 (5 bases). Germline lookup yields CDR1 KGHDR and CDR2 SFDVKD. V was shortened by 5 bases and J by 2 bases, with 18 bases between the two germline ends. CDR3 length: 17 amino acids. CDR3 bases: TGTGCCACCAGTGGTGAGGCAGGGATTGGTCGCAATCAGCCCCAGCATTTT. This translates into CATSGEAGIGRNQPQHF.

This clonotype was counted a single time. The chain joins TRBV12-3 or TRBV12-4 to TRBJ1-2; D is undetermined. The CDR3 is made up of 15 amino acids. Trimming took off 6 bases at V and 0 bases at J, with 14 bases between the two ends. The CDR3 bases are TGTGCCAGCAGCCCACGGACCGAAGCTAACTATGGCTACACCTTC. Residues: CASSPRTEANYGYTF.

This clonotype has ten or more counts. The chain uses TRBV10-3 and TRBJ2-7, with 7 nucleotides matching TRBD1. The CDR3 is made up of 16 amino acids. With 0 bases clipped from V and 1 base from J, the junction kept 6 bases outside the gene matches. Germline V gives CDR1 ENHRY, CDR2 SYGVKD. The CDR3, as DNA: TGTGCCATCAGTGAGTCAAACAGGGGCCTGTCCTACGAGCAGTACTTC. Protein: CAISESNRGLSYEQYF.

This clonotype was seen many times. The chain is built from TRBV28 and TRBJ2-4, with 8 nucleotides matching TRBD1. Trimming cost V 6 bases and J 1 base; bases outside gene matches: 14. The CDR3 totals 18 residues. Germline V gene lookup returns CDR1 MDHEN and CDR2 SYDVKM. The CDR3 is CASSSGQGHRSAKNIQYF. For the CDR3, the DNA is TGTGCCAGCAGCTCCGGACAGGGTCATCGCTCGGCCAAAAACATTCAGTACTTC. The whole variable domain, remainder taken from reference TRBV28 and TRBJ2-4, is DVKVTQSSRYLVKRTGEKVFLECVQDMDHENMFWYRQDPGLGLRLIYFSYDVKMKEKGDIPEGYSVSREKKERFSLILESASTNQTSMYLCASSSGQGHRSAKNIQYFGAGTRLSVL.

The gene calls are TRBV27 and TRBJ1-2; 7 bases match TRBD1. The CDR3 contains 13 residues. CDR1 is MNHEY and CDR2 is SMNVEV in the germline V gene (reference sequence). The J segment lost 2 bases and the V segment lost 5 bases, leaving 2 bases of the junction unmatched. CDR3 DNA: TGTGCCAGCAGTGACAGGGAAAACTATGGCTACACCTTC. This codes for CASSDRENYGYTF.

The gene calls are TRBV29-1 and TRBJ1-4; the D is unclear. Deletions cut 3 bases from V and 10 bases from J, with 12 bases between. Germline V lookup: CDR1 SQVTM, CDR2 ANQGSEA. CDR3 length: 12 residues. CDR3 region: CSVEEARGKLFF. The CDR3 coding sequence is TGCAGCGTTGAGGAGGCAAGAGGAAAACTGTTTTTT. The full variable domain, completed using reference TRBV29-1 and TRBJ1-4, is SAVISQKPSRDICQRGTSLTIQCQVDSQVTMMFWYRQQPGQSLTLIATANQGSEATYESGFVIDKFPISRPNLTFSTLTVSNMSPEDSSIYLCSVEEARGKLFFGSGTQLSVL.

This clonotype has a count of ten or more. V and J are TRBV6-1 and TRBJ1-2; TRBD1 aligns across 8 bases. The ends lost 4 bases at V and 4 bases at J; junction bases unmatched: 8. Germline V gives CDR1 MNHNS, CDR2 SASEGT. This CDR3 contains 15 residues. The CDR3 DNA sequence: TGTGCCAGCAGTGTCAGGGGGCGCGCGGGCTATGGCTACACCTTC. Translating it yields CASSVRGRAGYGYTF.

This clonotype came up a few times. The chain has TRBV20-1 and TRBJ2-1, with D possibly being TRBD2 (6 bases). The germline V and J ends were trimmed by 4 bases and 2 bases, with 9 bases remaining between them. Germline CDR1 and CDR2: DFQATT and SNEGSKA (reference sequence). The CDR3 has 13 amino acids. The CDR3 nucleotides are TGCAGTGCTATGACTAGGGCCTACAATGAGCAGTTCTTC. Protein product: CSAMTRAYNEQFF.

The chain couples TRBV19 to TRBJ1-5; no clear D. This CDR3 is built from 12 residues. Trimming shortened V by 1 base and J by 7 bases, and 5 bases separated the two germline ends. The germline V gene encodes CDR1 LNHDA and CDR2 SQIVND (reference sequence). DNA of the CDR3: TGTGCCAGTAGTATAGTCCGACAGCCCCAGCATTTT. Protein sequence: CASSIVRQPQHF.

This clonotype was found a few times. Just one base apart from a much larger clone, this may be a read error. This chain links TRBV12-3 or TRBV12-4 with TRBJ2-3, with D perhaps TRBD1 or TRBD2 (5 bases each). The CDR3 length is 17 residues. The V end lost 6 bases, the J end lost 3 bases, and 22 bases lay between the germline ends. CDR3 bases: TGTGCCAGCAGCCCTGGCTGGGGGAGACAACGTACAGATACGCAGTATTTT. It translates to CASSPGWGRQRTDTQYF.

This clonotype occurred a few times. J is TRBJ1-5 and V is TRBV7-2, with 11 positions matching TRBD1. The CDR3 has 14 residues. V gave up 8 bases and J gave up 11 bases; unmatched junction bases: 11. Germline assignment: CDR1 SGHTA and CDR2 FQGNSA. The CDR3 sequence is CASVEGQGERAQHF. The CDR3 DNA reads TGTGCCAGCGTGGAGGGACAGGGGGAGAGGGCCCAGCATTTT.

This chain connects TRBV5-1 to TRBJ1-3, with TRBD1 matching over 10 bases. From germline, CDR1 is SGHRS and CDR2 YFSETQ. Trimming cost V 1 base and J 4 bases; bases outside gene matches: 11. The CDR3 loop spans 18 amino acids. Here the CDR3 reads CASSLLGQGIFGGNTIYF. The DNA of the CDR3 is TGCGCCAGCAGCTTGTTGGGACAGGGGATTTTTGGCGGAAACACCATATATTTT.

This clonotype was counted at least ten times. The gene calls are TRBV6-2 or TRBV6-3 and TRBJ1-5; TRBD1 might be the D (6 bases). Germline V CDR1 and CDR2: MNHEY, SVGEGT. The length of the CDR3 is 15 residues. Trimming stripped 6 bases from V and 6 bases from J, with 18 bases between. For the CDR3, the DNA is TGTGCCAGCAGCAACGGCGGGGGCCTGGGTCAGCCCCAGCATTTT. It yields the protein CASSNGGGLGQPQHF.

This clonotype was seen only a few times. V and J are TRBV6-2 or TRBV6-3 and TRBJ2-3, with D possibly being TRBD2 (6 bases). The CDR3 runs to 20 residues. With 0 bases removed from V and 2 bases from J, the gap between germline ends came to 24 bases. Germline CDR1 is MNHEY and CDR2 is SVGEGT. CDR3 nucleotides: TGTGCCAGCAGTTACTCGAAAATTTTCAGGGACTCCGGATACACAGATACGCAGTATTTT. It yields the protein CASSYSKIFRDSGYTDTQYF.

The gene calls are TRBV29-1 and TRBJ2-7, with 12 nucleotides matching TRBD1. Germline lookup yields CDR1 SQVTM and CDR2 ANQGSEA. V dropped 7 bases and J dropped 9; count of bases not matched to a gene: 10. The CDR3 runs 13 residues. DNA of the CDR3: TGCAGCGCCAGGGACAGGGGGCTCAACGGGCAGTACTTC. It translates to CSARDRGLNGQYF.

This clonotype has at least ten counts. This chain links TRBV2 with TRBJ1-3; no reliable D call. Per the germline V gene, CDR1 is SNHLY and CDR2 is FYNNEI. Trimming took off 6 bases at V and 4 bases at J, with 10 bases between the two ends. The CDR3 spans 13 residues. CDR3 in amino acids: CASRMDVGNTIYF. The CDR3, as DNA: TGTGCCAGCAGGATGGACGTCGGAAACACCATATATTTT. Combining the CDR3 with reference TRBV2 and TRBJ1-3 gives the whole variable domain EPEVTQTPSHQVTQMGQEVILRCVPISNHLYFYWYRQILGQKVEFLVSFYNNEISEKSEIFDDQFSVERPDGSNFTLKIRSTKLEDSAMYFCASRMDVGNTIYFGEGSWLTVV.

This clonotype occurred a few times. The V call is TRBV24-1, the J call TRBJ2-1; 9 bases match TRBD2. CDR1 is KGHDR, CDR2 SFDVKD, per germline. The CDR3 has 16 amino acids. V trimming: 0 bases; J trimming: 7 bases; junction bases outside the gene matches: 6. CDR3 nucleotide sequence: TGTGCCACCAGTGATTTGTGGCGGGAGGGCCAGAATGAGCAGTTCTTC. It yields the protein CATSDLWREGQNEQFF.